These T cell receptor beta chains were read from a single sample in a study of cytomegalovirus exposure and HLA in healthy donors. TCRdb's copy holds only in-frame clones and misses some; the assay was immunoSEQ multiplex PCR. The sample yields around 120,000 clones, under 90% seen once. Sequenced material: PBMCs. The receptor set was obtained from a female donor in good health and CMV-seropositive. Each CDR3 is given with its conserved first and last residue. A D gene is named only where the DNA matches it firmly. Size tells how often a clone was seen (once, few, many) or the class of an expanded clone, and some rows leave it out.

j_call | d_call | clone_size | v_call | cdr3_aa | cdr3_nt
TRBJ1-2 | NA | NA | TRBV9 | CASSDYLYGDSLYGYTF | TGTGCCAGCAGCGATTACCTGTACGGAGATAGCCTTTATGGCTACACCTTC
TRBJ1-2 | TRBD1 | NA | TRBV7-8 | CASSIGTGGGYTF | TGTGCCAGCAGCATCGGGACAGGGGGGGGCTACACCTTC
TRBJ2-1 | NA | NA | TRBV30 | CAWSVPSNEQFF | TGTGCCTGGAGTGTCCCTAGCAATGAGCAGTTCTTC
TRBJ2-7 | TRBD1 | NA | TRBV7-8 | CASRSDTGGDEQYF | TGTGCCAGCAGGTCGGATACAGGGGGCGACGAGCAGTACTTC
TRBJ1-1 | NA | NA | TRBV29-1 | CSVDSFPPLNSEAFF | TGCAGCGTCGACAGTTTCCCTCCTCTGAACTCTGAAGCTTTCTTT
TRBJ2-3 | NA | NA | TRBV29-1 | CSVGLTGAGADTQYF | TGCAGCGTGGGGCTAACCGGGGCAGGGGCAGATACGCAGTATTTT
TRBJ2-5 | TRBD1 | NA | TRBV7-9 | CASSLNRGPVGETQYF | TGTGCCAGCAGCTTAAACAGGGGGCCCGTCGGTGAGACCCAGTACTTC
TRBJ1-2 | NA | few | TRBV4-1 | CASSQDPAGNYGYTF | TGCGCCAGCAGCCAAGATCCCGCAGGGAACTATGGCTACACCTTC
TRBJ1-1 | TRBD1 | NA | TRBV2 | CASLLGGVRTEAFF | TGTGCCAGCCTCTTAGGGGGCGTACGGACTGAAGCTTTCTTT
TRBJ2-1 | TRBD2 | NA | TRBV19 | CASMASGPSYNEQFF | TGTGCCAGTATGGCTAGCGGTCCCTCCTACAATGAGCAGTTCTTC
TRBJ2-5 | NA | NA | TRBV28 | CASGPGGRETQYF | TGTGCCAGCGGGCCCGGGGGGCGGGAGACCCAGTACTTC
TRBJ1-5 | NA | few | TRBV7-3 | CASSAQGVQPQHF | TGTGCCAGCAGCGCACAGGGAGTGCAGCCCCAGCATTTT
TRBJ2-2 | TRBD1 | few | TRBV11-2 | CASSLDRGNTGELFF | TGTGCCAGCAGCTTGGACAGGGGGAACACCGGGGAGCTGTTTTTT
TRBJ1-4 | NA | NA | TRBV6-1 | CASSEAGGKLFF | TGTGCCAGCAGTGAAGCGGGCGGGAAACTGTTTTTT
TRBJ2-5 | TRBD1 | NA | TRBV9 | CASSVAAWGQGQETQYF | TGTGCCAGCAGCGTAGCGGCTTGGGGACAGGGCCAAGAGACCCAGTACTTC
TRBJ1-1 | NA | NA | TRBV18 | CASSPVLGRMNTEAFF | TGTGCCAGCTCACCTGTCCTGGGCAGAATGAACACTGAAGCTTTCTTT
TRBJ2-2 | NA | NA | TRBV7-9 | CSSSPLTGELFF | TGTTCCAGCAGTCCCCTTACCGGGGAGCTGTTTTTT
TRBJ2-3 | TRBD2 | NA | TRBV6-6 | CASGLAGGDTQYF | TGTGCCAGCGGACTAGCGGGGGGAGATACGCAGTATTTT
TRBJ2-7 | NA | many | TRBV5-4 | CASSLVDTPYEQYF | TGTGCCAGCAGCTTGGTGGACACACCCTACGAGCAGTACTTC
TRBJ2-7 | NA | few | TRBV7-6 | CASSLEAAGFYEQYF | TGTGCCAGCAGCTTAGAGGCGGCCGGGTTCTACGAGCAGTACTTC
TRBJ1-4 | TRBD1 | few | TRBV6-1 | CASSVRDRGTATNEKLFF | TGTGCCAGCAGTGTACGGGACAGGGGAACTGCAACTAATGAAAAACTGTTTTTT
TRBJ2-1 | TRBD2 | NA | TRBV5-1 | CASSLGLAGGGEQFF | TGCGCCAGCAGCTTGGGACTAGCGGGGGGGGGAGAGCAGTTCTTC
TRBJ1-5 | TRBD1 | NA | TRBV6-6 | CASSYSGQSNQPQHF | TGTGCCAGCAGTTACTCGGGACAGAGCAATCAGCCCCAGCATTTT
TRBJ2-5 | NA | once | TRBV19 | CASSRGRGSQETQYF | TGTGCCAGTAGTAGGGGAAGGGGTTCCCAAGAGACCCAGTACTTC
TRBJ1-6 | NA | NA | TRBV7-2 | CASSSRGEVWSPLHF | TGTGCCAGCAGCTCCAGGGGCGAGGTTTGGTCACCCCTCCACTTT
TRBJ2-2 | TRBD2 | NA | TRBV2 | CASSGLAGNTGELFF | TGTGCCAGCAGTGGACTAGCGGGGAACACCGGGGAGCTGTTTTTT
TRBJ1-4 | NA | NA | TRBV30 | CAWAGGGTNEKLFF | TGTGCCTGGGCCGGGGGGGGAACTAATGAAAAACTGTTTTTT
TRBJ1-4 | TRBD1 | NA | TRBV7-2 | CASSLRTGGILEKLFF | TGTGCCAGCAGCTTGCGGACAGGGGGCATATTGGAAAAACTGTTTTTT
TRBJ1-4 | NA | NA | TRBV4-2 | CASSQEVDNEKLFF | TGTGCCAGCAGCCAAGAAGTAGATAATGAAAAACTGTTTTTT
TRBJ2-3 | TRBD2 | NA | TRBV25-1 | CASSESLGTSGGTDTQYF | TGTGCCAGCAGTGAATCGCTGGGAACTAGCGGGGGAACAGATACGCAGTATTTT
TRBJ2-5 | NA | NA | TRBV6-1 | CASSGQGSETQYF | TGTGCCAGCAGTGGTCAGGGGAGTGAGACCCAGTACTTC
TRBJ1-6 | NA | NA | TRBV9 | CASSAYTGNSPLHF | TGTGCCAGCAGCGCGTACACAGGGAATTCACCCCTCCACTTT